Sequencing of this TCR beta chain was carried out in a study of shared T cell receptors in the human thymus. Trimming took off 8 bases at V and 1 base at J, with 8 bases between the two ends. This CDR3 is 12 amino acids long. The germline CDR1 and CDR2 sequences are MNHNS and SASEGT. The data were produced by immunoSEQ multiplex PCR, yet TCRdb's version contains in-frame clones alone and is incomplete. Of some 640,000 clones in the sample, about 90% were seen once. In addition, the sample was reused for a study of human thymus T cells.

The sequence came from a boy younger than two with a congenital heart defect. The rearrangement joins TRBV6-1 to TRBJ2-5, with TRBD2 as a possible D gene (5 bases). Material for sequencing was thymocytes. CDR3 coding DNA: TGTGCCAGCCGACTACGCCAAGAGACCCAGTACTTC. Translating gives CASRLRQETQYF.